The following is a T cell receptor beta chain sequence with its context. Its antigen is undetermined. The data belong to a study of blood T cells in healthy people across ages. PCR was performed a second time for roughly 7 to 11 cycles using a sample-barcoded 5' primer and a J-beta primer mix. Via MiXCR, TCRdb re-called the 5' RACE reads, giving one row per CDR3 protein. The table includes nearly 1 million distinct CDR3 sequences, just over 50% detected once. The CDR3 has 16 residues. Trimming took off 1 base at V and 2 bases at J, with 15 bases between the two ends. Study findings and constraints: Observed TCR beta diversity per million T cells went down as age went up. This fall followed a roughly linear course with age.

This clonotype was sampled from a woman aged 60-75 years in good health. The chain combines TRBV12-3 or TRBV12-4 with TRBJ2-7; D gene uncertain. The sequenced material came from blood. The CDR3 region has the DNA TGTGCCAGCAGTTTAGGGGGTTGGGCAGTTCCCTACGAGCAGTACTTC. Its translation is CASSLGGWAVPYEQYF.